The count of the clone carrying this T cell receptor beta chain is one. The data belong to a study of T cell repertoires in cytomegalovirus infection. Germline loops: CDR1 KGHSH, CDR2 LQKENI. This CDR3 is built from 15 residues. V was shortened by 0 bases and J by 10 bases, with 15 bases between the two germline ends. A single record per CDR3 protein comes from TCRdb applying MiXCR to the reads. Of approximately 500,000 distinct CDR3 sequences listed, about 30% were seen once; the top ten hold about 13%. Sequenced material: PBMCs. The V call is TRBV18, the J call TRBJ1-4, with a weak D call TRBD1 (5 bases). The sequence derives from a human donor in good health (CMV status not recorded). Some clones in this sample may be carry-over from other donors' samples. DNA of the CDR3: TGTGCCAGCTCACCACCGGCGGTCGGAAGGGGAAAACTGTTTTTT. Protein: CASSPPAVGRGKLFF.